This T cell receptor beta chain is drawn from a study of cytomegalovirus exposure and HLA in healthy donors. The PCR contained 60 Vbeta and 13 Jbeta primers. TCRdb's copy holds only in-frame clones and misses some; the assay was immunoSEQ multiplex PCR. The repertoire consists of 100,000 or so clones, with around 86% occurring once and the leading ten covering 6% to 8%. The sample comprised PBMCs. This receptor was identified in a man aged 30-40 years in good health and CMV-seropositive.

The CDR3 here is CASSTRLSGELFF. CDR3 DNA: TGTGCCAGCAGTACTCGACTCAGCGGGGAGCTGTTTTTT. The rearrangement joins TRBV6-1 to TRBJ2-2; no definite D call. Germline CDR1 reads MNHNS; CDR2 reads SASEGT. Trimming stripped 5 bases from V and 7 bases from J, with 11 bases between. The CDR3 contains 13 residues.